This T cell receptor beta chain originates from a study of T cell repertoires in cytomegalovirus infection (dated by TCRdb to between 2018 and 2020). For the study in its entirety: The peptide stimulations were aimed at well-studied HLA-B-restricted epitopes as well as recently identified HLA-C-restricted CMV epitopes, whose presentation resists viral immunomodulation. Donor HLA type was relevant to the analysis, because carriage of CMV infection together with the matching HLA type was indicated by public TCR beta signatures.

V is pruned by 5 bases and J by 6 bases, leaving 12 bases of the junction without a gene match. There are 16 amino acids in the CDR3, from cysteine to phenylalanine inclusive. CDR3 DNA only is kept here, 48 bases in frame from base 1. The treatment or condition tag for this specimen amounts to: in vitro stimulation with specific CMV peptide epitopes to enrich CMV-specific T cells. This clonotype has a handful of counts. Its antigen is unknown. The record has no base qualities; no much larger clone is one base away. Broad study findings and their caveats: In both this cohort and an independent cohort of a few hundred donors, the cumulative frequency of public TCR beta family members distinguished carriers of CMV infection plus the relevant HLA type. The ex vivo response was dominated by HLA-C-restricted CMV-specific TCR beta clonotypes, which also provided the single most frequent clonotype in two of eight donors.

The data were produced on an Illumina HiSeq 1500. Starting from the raw public reads, TCRdb applied fastp trimming at Q25, assembled clones with MiXCR and retained in-frame beta chains. CDR3 protein duplicates are merged, each entry listing the most common genes and DNA. Recorded for this sample are about 700,000 distinct CDR3 sequences; around a third of them occurred a single time. The ten top clones hold 15% to 20% of the sample. The TCR was taken from a human donor in good health (CMV status not recorded). Some clones in this sample may be carry-over from other donors' samples. Specimen: cultured PBMCs, collected from culture after CMV antigen stimulation. The chain couples TRBV12-3 or TRBV12-4 to TRBJ1-5, with 8 middle bases fitting TRBD1. The CDR3 protein sequence reads: CASSKRTGLYSQPQHF. The DNA is as follows: TGTGCCAGCAGTAAAAGGACAGGGTTGTACAGTCAGCCCCAGCATTTT.